This T cell receptor beta chain stems from a study of cytomegalovirus exposure and HLA in healthy donors. General study results and limits: High specificity and sensitivity for cytomegalovirus status were reported for the classifier. Testing in vitro showed a few CMV-associated chains specific for CMV antigens. A later analysis found first-cohort TCR clusters tended to co-occur in the 130 or so validation repertoires.

As to this clone: What it binds is unknown.

The donors formed part of the roughly 120-subject validation cohort, distinct from the roughly 700-subject first cohort. Generated by immunoSEQ multiplex PCR, the TCRdb table keeps only in-frame clones and is missing some. The repertoire consists of roughly 60,000 clones, with roughly 94% occurring once and the leading ten covering about 2.1%. The CDR3 runs 16 residues. V was pared by 2 bases and J by 7 bases, with 10 bases of the junction left unmatched. Germline values: CDR1 MNHEY, CDR2 SVGAGI. This TCR came from a man younger than 35 in good health and CMV-seronegative. The chain employs TRBV6-5 and TRBJ2-2; 7 bases align to TRBD2. Sequencing was carried out using PBMCs. The CDR3 sequence: CASSYAGREYHGELFF. In DNA form, the CDR3 reads TGTGCCAGCAGTTACGCGGGGCGGGAGTATCACGGGGAGCTGTTTTTT.